What follows are 25 T cell receptor beta chains derived from one specimen sequenced in a study of blood T cell repertoires in COVID-19. Repertoires were generated with immunoSEQ multiplex PCR, while TCRdb's copy carries only in-frame clones and drops some. The sample includes about 120,000 clones, roughly 89% of them seen just once. The specimen sequenced was peripheral blood. These receptors were obtained from a woman between 45 and 60 years old with acute or convalescent COVID-19.

The chain couples TRBV6-5 to TRBJ1-5; D ambiguous. This CDR3 is 13 amino acids long. CDR1 is MNHEY, CDR2 SVGAGI, per germline. V lost 6 bases and J lost 1, with 7 bases in between. Here the CDR3 reads CASSSVSNQPQHF. DNA of the CDR3: TGTGCCAGCAGCTCGGTGAGCAATCAGCCCCAGCATTTT.

In DNA form, the CDR3 reads TGTGCCAGCAGCTTAATACGGGGTGGCTATGGCTACACCTTC. Amino acids: CASSLIRGGYGYTF. The gene calls are TRBV13 and TRBJ1-2, with D hard to call. Germline CDR1 PRHDT, CDR2 FYEKMQ (reference sequence). The CDR3 runs to 14 residues. Trimming took off 2 bases at V and 4 bases at J, with 11 bases between the two ends.

This clone showed up just once. This sequence joins TRBV27 and TRBJ1-1; the match to TRBD1 covers 7 bases. The J segment lost 4 bases and the V segment lost 5 bases, leaving 4 bases of the junction unmatched. The CDR3 is made up of 13 amino acids. CDR1 is MNHEY, CDR2 SMNVEV, per germline (reference sequence). This CDR3 reads CASSLRGVTEAFF. CDR3 nucleotide sequence: TGTGCCAGCAGTCTCAGGGGGGTCACTGAAGCTTTCTTT.

The chain joins TRBV19 to TRBJ2-5; 8 bases align to TRBD2. In germline, CDR1 is LNHDA, CDR2 SQIVND (reference sequence). V dropped 3 bases and J dropped 3; count of bases not matched to a gene: 9. The length of the CDR3 is 16 residues. In DNA, the CDR3 is TGTGCCAGTAGTATGGTGCTACACGGGGGGGAAGAGACCCAGTACTTC. Translating it yields CASSMVLHGGEETQYF.

This chain connects TRBV10-3 to TRBJ1-1, with 11 bases lining up with TRBD1. Per the germline V gene, CDR1 is ENHRY and CDR2 is SYGVKD. The CDR3 extends over 15 amino acids. The V and J ends lost 6 bases and 3 bases, in that order; junction bases with no gene match: 6. The CDR3 reads CAISPRTGGYTEAFF. The CDR3 region has the DNA TGTGCCATCAGCCCCCGGACAGGGGGCTACACTGAAGCTTTCTTT.

The chain uses TRBV5-1 and TRBJ1-2; TRBD1 matches 7 bases. Germline assignment: CDR1 SGHRS and CDR2 YFSETQ. The CDR3 is 14 amino acids. Trimming took 0 bases from V and 6 from J; bases not matched to a gene: 5. The CDR3 nucleotides read TGCGCCAGCAGCTTGGGACAGGGTGGCAATGGCTACACCTTC. Its protein product is CASSLGQGGNGYTF.

The rearrangement links TRBV19 to TRBJ2-7; 8 bases align to TRBD2. With 0 bases clipped from V and 6 bases from J, the junction kept 13 bases outside the gene matches. CDR3 length equals 17 residues. Germline V gene sequence: CDR1 LNHDA, CDR2 SQIVND (reference sequence). CDR3 bases: TGTGCCAGTAGTATAGAGCTCCTTAAGCGGGGGATCGGCGAGCAGTACTTC. This translates into CASSIELLKRGIGEQYF. The complete variable domain, with remaining parts taken from reference TRBV19 and TRBJ2-7, reads DGGITQSPKYLFRKEGQNVTLSCEQNLNHDAMYWYRQDPGQGLRLIYYSQIVNDFQKGDIAEGYSVSREKKESFPLTVTSAQKNPTAFYLCASSIELLKRGIGEQYFGPGTRLTVT.

This chain uses TRBV19 with TRBJ2-3, with D tentatively TRBD2 (7 bases). Germline V gene lookup returns CDR1 LNHDA and CDR2 SQIVND (reference sequence). V gave up 5 bases and J gave up 2 bases, with 20 bases separating them. This CDR3 contains 17 residues. CDR3 sequence (DNA): TGTGCCAGTAGTCCCGTGGCGGGGGCCTTCCCCACAGATACGCAGTATTTT. Translating gives CASSPVAGAFPTDTQYF.

The rearrangement uses TRBV4-1 and TRBJ1-2; tentative D call: TRBD1 (6 bases). V was clipped by 1 base and J by 8 bases, with 11 bases between them. CDR1 is MGHRA, CDR2 YSYEKL, per germline. The length of the CDR3 is 13 residues. CDR3 sequence reads: CASSQAGARGYTF. CDR3 coding DNA: TGCGCCAGCAGCCAAGCAGGGGCCCGGGGCTACACCTTC.

This clone appeared once. The chain links TRBV10-1 to TRBJ2-1; 7 nucleotides align to TRBD2. This CDR3 has 15 amino acids. Trimming took 6 bases from V and 2 from J; bases not matched to a gene: 7. Germline values: CDR1 WNHNN, CDR2 SYGVQD (reference sequence). CDR3 region: CASSLAGRTYNEQFF. CDR3 bases: TGCGCCAGCAGCTTAGCGGGCAGAACCTACAATGAGCAGTTCTTC.

The chain recombines TRBV2 with TRBJ2-7; possibly TRBD1 for D (5 bases). Germline CDR1 SNHLY, CDR2 FYNNEI. This CDR3 has 13 residues. V lost 7 bases and J 9 bases, leaving 19 bases between the germline ends. The CDR3: CASIPGYYERQYF. In nucleotides, the CDR3 is TGTGCCAGCATACCAGGGTACTACGAGCGGCAGTACTTC.

This chain uses TRBV5-3 with TRBJ2-5, with D perhaps TRBD1 (5 bases). TRBV5-3 is an ORF for which the function is uncertain. This CDR3 spans 14 amino acids. With 1 base removed from V and 7 bases from J, the gap between germline ends came to 14 bases. This CDR3 reads CARSLRGRQSTQYF. In DNA form, the CDR3 reads TGTGCCAGAAGCTTGAGGGGTCGCCAGTCGACCCAGTACTTC.

The chain couples TRBV7-2 to TRBJ1-1; D uncertain. V gave up 0 bases and J gave up 4 bases, with 9 bases separating them. Germline V CDR1 and CDR2: SGHTA, FQGNSA. This CDR3 has 14 residues. The CDR3 loop is CASSLAVSSTEAFF. CDR3 DNA: TGTGCCAGCAGCTTAGCGGTTTCGAGCACTGAAGCTTTCTTT.

The V call is TRBV6-1, the J call TRBJ2-2, with 8 bases fitting TRBD2. After removal of 3 bases from V and 5 bases from J, the junction contained 11 bases not matched to a gene. CDR3 length: 17 residues. Germline V gene lookup returns CDR1 MNHNS and CDR2 SASEGT. The CDR3 DNA follows: TGTGCCAGCAGTGACCCGCCCGGCGGGGGGACAACCGGGGAGCTGTTTTTT. This encodes CASSDPPGGGTTGELFF.

The chain links TRBV7-2 to TRBJ1-1, with 9 bases lining up with TRBD1. Germline-derived CDR1 and CDR2 are SGHTA and FQGNSA. J lost 4 bases, V lost 4 bases, and 13 bases had no gene match. The CDR3 loop spans 17 amino acids. CDR3 protein: CASSYISGTGFSTEAFF. DNA of the CDR3: TGTGCCAGCAGCTATATTTCCGGGACAGGGTTTAGCACTGAAGCTTTCTTT.

This sequence joins TRBV27 and TRBJ2-7; D perhaps matches TRBD1 (6 bases). This CDR3 spans 14 amino acids. V lost 5 bases and J 2 bases, leaving 13 bases between the germline ends. CDR1 is MNHEY, CDR2 SMNVEV, per germline (reference sequence). The CDR3 protein is CASSPVWTAYEQYF. The CDR3 DNA is TGTGCCAGCAGTCCAGTTTGGACAGCCTACGAGCAGTACTTC.

The chain couples TRBV20-1 to TRBJ2-1; 10 positions agree with TRBD2. The V segment lost 3 bases and the J segment 2 bases; nucleotides outside the gene matches: 10. This CDR3 is 17 amino acids long. Per the germline V gene, CDR1 is DFQATT and CDR2 is SNEGSKA (reference sequence). The CDR3 DNA follows: TGCAGTGCTAGTACCCTAGCGGGAGAGAGGACCTACAATGAGCAGTTCTTC. Protein product: CSASTLAGERTYNEQFF.

The chain recombines TRBV7-8 with TRBJ2-3; a weak D match, TRBD2 (6 bases). The V gene lost 5 bases and the J gene lost 2 bases, with 14 bases spanning the gap. The CDR3 runs 15 residues. The germline CDR1 and CDR2 sequences are SGHVS and FQNEAQ. In nucleotides, the CDR3 is TGTGCCAGCAGCGACTTACTAGCCTACACAGATACGCAGTATTTT. Amino acids: CASSDLLAYTDTQYF. Full variable domain (missing parts from reference TRBV7-8 and TRBJ2-3): GAGVSQSPRYKVAKRGQDVALRCDPISGHVSLFWYQQALGQGPEFLTYFQNEAQLDKSGLPSDRFFAERPEGSVSTLKIQRTQQEDSAVYLCASSDLLAYTDTQYFGPGTRLTVL.

The chain uses TRBV5-1 and TRBJ2-7; 12 bases agree with TRBD2. The junction had 11 bases not matched to a gene; V was cut back by 7 bases and J by 3 bases. This CDR3 region has 16 residues. CDR1 is SGHRS, CDR2 YFSETQ, per germline. CDR3 amino acids: CASRGSSGGALYEQYF. The CDR3 region has the DNA TGCGCCAGCCGGGGTTCTAGCGGGGGGGCCCTCTACGAGCAGTACTTC.

The chain recombines TRBV7-2 with TRBJ1-6; D call uncertain. The V end lost 5 bases, the J end lost 9 bases, and 17 bases lay between the germline ends. Per germline, CDR1 SGHTA and CDR2 FQGNSA. This CDR3 contains 15 residues. The CDR3 is CASSPASALVSPLHF. CDR3 nucleotide sequence: TGTGCCAGCAGCCCCGCTAGTGCCCTTGTTTCACCCCTCCACTTT. Filled out from reference TRBV7-2 and TRBJ1-6, the complete variable domain reads GAGVSQSPSNKVTEKGKDVELRCDPISGHTALYWYRQSLGQGLEFLIYFQGNSAPDKSGLPSDRFSAERTGGSVSTLTIQRTQQEDSAVYLCASSPASALVSPLHFGNGTRLTVT.

The chain couples TRBV10-3 to TRBJ2-7, with 11 bases aligning to TRBD2. This CDR3 spans 13 amino acids. Unmatched junction bases numbered 6, after V lost 11 bases and J lost 3 bases. Germline V gene lookup returns CDR1 ENHRY and CDR2 SYGVKD. The CDR3 here is CASRLAGSYEQYF. The CDR3, as DNA: TGTGCCTCCCGACTAGCGGGGAGCTACGAGCAGTACTTC.

The rearrangement uses TRBV10-2 and TRBJ1-4, with D unclear. Between the trimmed V and J ends, which lost 5 bases and 1 base, there was a span of 11 bases. The CDR3 is made up of 15 amino acids. The germline CDR1 and CDR2 sequences are WSHSY and SAAADI. This chain's CDR3 is CASSPLLRTNEKLFF. CDR3 sequence (DNA): TGCGCCAGCAGTCCCCTACTGCGAACTAATGAAAAACTGTTTTTT.

The chain couples TRBV6-6 to TRBJ2-1, with TRBD2 matching 8 bases. V was clipped by 5 bases and J by 5 bases; unmatched bases: 5. Germline lookup yields CDR1 MNHNY and CDR2 SVGAGI (reference sequence). The CDR3 runs to 14 residues. The CDR3 reads CASSPGLVNNEQFF. The DNA for the CDR3 is TGTGCCAGCAGTCCGGGACTAGTTAACAATGAGCAGTTCTTC.

This chain links TRBV2 with TRBJ1-4; D is perhaps TRBD1 (6 bases). V was trimmed by 6 bases and J by 10 bases, leaving 21 bases between them. From germline, CDR1 is SNHLY and CDR2 FYNNEI. The CDR3 sequence is 15 residues long. The CDR3 DNA sequence: TGTGCCAGCAGACAGACAGGCCCAAGTAGTGGAAAACTGTTTTTT. Translation gives CASRQTGPSSGKLFF.

This clone appeared a few times. This sequence joins TRBV7-9 and TRBJ2-1; TRBD2 matches at 13 bases. Germline lookup yields CDR1 SEHNR and CDR2 FQNEAQ (reference sequence). The V and J ends lost 7 bases and 9 bases, in that order; junction bases with no gene match: 9. The CDR3 sequence is 15 residues long. This CDR3 reads CASTSTSGRAREQFF. The CDR3 DNA follows: TGTGCCAGCACCTCCACTAGCGGGAGGGCCCGTGAGCAGTTCTTC.